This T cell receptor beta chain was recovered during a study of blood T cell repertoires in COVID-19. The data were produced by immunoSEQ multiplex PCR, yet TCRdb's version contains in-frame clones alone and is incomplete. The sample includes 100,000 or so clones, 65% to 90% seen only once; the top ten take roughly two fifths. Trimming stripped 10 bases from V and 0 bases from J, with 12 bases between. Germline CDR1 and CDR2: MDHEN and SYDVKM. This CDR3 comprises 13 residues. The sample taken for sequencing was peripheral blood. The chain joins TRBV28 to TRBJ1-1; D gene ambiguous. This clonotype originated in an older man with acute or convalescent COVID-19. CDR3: CATRGLMNTEAFF. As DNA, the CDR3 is TGTGCCACCAGAGGACTAATGAACACTGAAGCTTTCTTT.